Listed below are T cell receptor beta chains from one sample, sequenced in a study of cytomegalovirus exposure and HLA in healthy donors. The assay was immunoSEQ multiplex PCR, and TCRdb's table has in-frame clones only and misses some. Here the sample spans under 250,000 clones, more than 75% being singletons. Sequencing was performed on PBMCs. All receptors come from a man aged 18 to 29 in good health and CMV-seropositive. CDR3s include the opening cysteine and the closing phenylalanine or tryptophan. D genes are given only for firm matches. Only some rows state a clone size, as once, few, many or a class for expanded clones.

cdr3_aa: CASSDRGALANSGNTIYF; cdr3_nt: TGTGCCAGCAGTGATCGTGGCGCACTCGCGAACTCTGGAAACACCATATATTTT; clone_size: -; d_call: -; v_call: TRBV2; j_call: TRBJ1-3
cdr3_aa: CASSIGRVSGYTF; cdr3_nt: TGTGCCAGTAGTATTGGCCGGGTCTCGGGCTACACCTTC; clone_size: -; d_call: -; v_call: TRBV19; j_call: TRBJ1-2
cdr3_aa: CASSLSVGDHYNEQFF; cdr3_nt: TGTGCCAGCAGTTTATCGGTAGGGGACCACTACAATGAGCAGTTCTTC; clone_size: -; d_call: -; v_call: TRBV27; j_call: TRBJ2-1
cdr3_aa: CASSLQGQGGSDTQYF; cdr3_nt: TGTGCCAGCAGCTTGCAGGGACAGGGGGGTTCAGATACGCAGTATTTT; clone_size: -; d_call: TRBD1; v_call: TRBV7-8; j_call: TRBJ2-3
cdr3_aa: CASINTRRHTEAFF; cdr3_nt: TGTGCCAGTATAAACACCCGGAGGCACACTGAAGCTTTCTTT; clone_size: -; d_call: -; v_call: TRBV19; j_call: TRBJ1-1
cdr3_aa: CASSYSGSLYF; cdr3_nt: TGTGCCAGCAGTTACTCCGGGTCCCTGTACTTC; clone_size: once; d_call: -; v_call: TRBV6-6; j_call: TRBJ2-5
cdr3_aa: CASSQLQGAQQFF; cdr3_nt: TGTGCCAGCAGCCAACTCCAGGGGGCCCAGCAGTTCTTC; clone_size: -; d_call: TRBD1; v_call: TRBV14; j_call: TRBJ2-1
cdr3_aa: CASSQEWAEYGYTF; cdr3_nt: TGTGCCAGCAGCCAAGAATGGGCGGAGTATGGCTACACCTTC; clone_size: -; d_call: -; v_call: TRBV4-2; j_call: TRBJ1-2
cdr3_aa: CASSFLPYNEQFF; cdr3_nt: TGTGCCAGCAGTTTCCTACCTTACAATGAGCAGTTCTTC; clone_size: -; d_call: -; v_call: TRBV27; j_call: TRBJ2-1
cdr3_aa: CASSFGGGPEAFF; cdr3_nt: TGTGCCAGCAGCTTCGGAGGGGGCCCTGAAGCTTTCTTT; clone_size: -; d_call: TRBD1; v_call: TRBV11-2; j_call: TRBJ1-1
cdr3_aa: CASSLEAFF; cdr3_nt: TGTGCCAGCAGTTTAGAAGCTTTCTTT; clone_size: -; d_call: -; v_call: TRBV27; j_call: TRBJ1-1